Detailed here is one T cell receptor beta chain. The sample comes from a study of T cell changes during pregnancy in multiple sclerosis. TCRdb's copy holds only in-frame clones and misses some; the assay was immunoSEQ multiplex PCR. The sample lists tens of thousands of clones, about 93% occurring once. The CDR3 covers 14 residues. J gave up 3 bases and V 4 bases, and 4 bases lay outside the gene matches. CDR1 and CDR2 from the germline V gene are MNHEY and SMNVEV (reference sequence). The chain uses TRBV27 and TRBJ2-7, with 9 bases lining up with TRBD2. This sequence was found in a female donor with multiple sclerosis, enrolled in a pregnancy study. Sequenced here: peripheral blood, sampled in the third trimester of pregnancy. Written as DNA, the CDR3 is TGTGCCAGCAGTTCCTTAGCGGGAGTCTACGAGCAGTACTTC. Protein: CASSSLAGVYEQYF.